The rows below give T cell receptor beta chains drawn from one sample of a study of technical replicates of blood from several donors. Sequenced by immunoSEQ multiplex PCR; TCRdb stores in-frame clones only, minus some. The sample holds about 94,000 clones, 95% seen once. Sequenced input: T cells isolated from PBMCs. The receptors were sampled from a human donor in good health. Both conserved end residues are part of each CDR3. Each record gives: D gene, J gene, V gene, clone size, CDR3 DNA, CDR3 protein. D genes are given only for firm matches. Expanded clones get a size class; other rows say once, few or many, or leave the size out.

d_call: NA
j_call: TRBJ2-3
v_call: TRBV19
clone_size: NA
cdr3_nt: TGTGCCAGTAGTATTGAGTGGACTTTTACGCAGTATTTT
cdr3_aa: CASSIEWTFTQYF

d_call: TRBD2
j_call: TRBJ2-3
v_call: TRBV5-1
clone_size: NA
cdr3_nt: TGCGCCAGCAGCTTTTACTCGCTAGCGGGAGGCACAGATACGCAGTATTTT
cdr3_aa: CASSFYSLAGGTDTQYF

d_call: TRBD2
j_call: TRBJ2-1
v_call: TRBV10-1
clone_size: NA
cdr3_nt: TGCGCCAGCAGTGAGAGCGGGGAAAACAATGAGCAGTTCTTC
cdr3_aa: CASSESGENNEQFF

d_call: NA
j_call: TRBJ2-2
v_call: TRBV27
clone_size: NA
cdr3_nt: TGTGCCAGCGCCCCCGGACAGATTGGCACCGGGGAGCTGTTTTTT
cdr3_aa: CASAPGQIGTGELFF

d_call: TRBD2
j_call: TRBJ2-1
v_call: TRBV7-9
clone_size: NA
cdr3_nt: TGTGCCAGCAGCTTAACTAGCGGGCCCTCTCGTGGGCAGTTCTTC
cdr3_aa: CASSLTSGPSRGQFF

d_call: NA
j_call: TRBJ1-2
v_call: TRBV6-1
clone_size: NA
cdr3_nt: TGTGCCAGCAGTGAATTCCTGGGGACTAATGGCTACACCTTC
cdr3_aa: CASSEFLGTNGYTF

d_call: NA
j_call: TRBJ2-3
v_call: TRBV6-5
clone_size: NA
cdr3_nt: TGTGCCAGCAGTTACTTGGAGTCAGATACGCAGTATTTT
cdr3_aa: CASSYLESDTQYF

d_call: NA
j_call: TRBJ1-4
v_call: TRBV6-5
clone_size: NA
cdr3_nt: TGTGCCAGCAGGCGCGGGACGGACGAAAAACTGTTTTTT
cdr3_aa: CASRRGTDEKLFF

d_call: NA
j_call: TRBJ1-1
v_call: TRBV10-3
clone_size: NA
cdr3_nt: TGTGCCATCAGTGAGCAGGGGAACACTGAAGCTTTCTTT
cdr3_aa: CAISEQGNTEAFF

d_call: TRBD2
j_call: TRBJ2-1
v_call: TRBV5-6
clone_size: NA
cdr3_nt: TGTGCCAGCAGCTATTTCGGACTAGCGGGGTACAATGAGCAGTTCTTC
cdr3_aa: CASSYFGLAGYNEQFF

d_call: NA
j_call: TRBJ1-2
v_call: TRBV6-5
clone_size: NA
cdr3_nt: TGTGCCAGCAGTTCGGGCTATGGCTACACCTTC
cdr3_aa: CASSSGYGYTF

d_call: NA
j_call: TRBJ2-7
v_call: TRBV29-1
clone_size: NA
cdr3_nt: TGCAGCGTTGACGGGGACTCCTACGAGCAGTACTTC
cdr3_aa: CSVDGDSYEQYF

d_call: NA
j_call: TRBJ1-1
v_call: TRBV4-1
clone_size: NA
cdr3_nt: TGCGCCAGCAGCCAAGCCCCTAAGGGGGGGACCAACATGAACACTGAAGCTTTCTTT
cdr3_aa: CASSQAPKGGTNMNTEAFF

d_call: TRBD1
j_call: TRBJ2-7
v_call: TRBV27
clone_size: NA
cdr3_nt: TGTGCCAGCTACATGGGACAGGGGGCTTACGAGCAGTACTTC
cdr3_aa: CASYMGQGAYEQYF

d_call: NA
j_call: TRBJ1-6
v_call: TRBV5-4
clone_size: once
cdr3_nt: TGTGCCAGCAGCTTGGATGGGGAGTCGAAAGTATACTTT
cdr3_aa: CASSLDGESKVYF

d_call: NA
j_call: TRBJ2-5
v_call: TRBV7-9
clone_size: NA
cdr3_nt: NA
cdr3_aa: CASSFGPGVRETQYF

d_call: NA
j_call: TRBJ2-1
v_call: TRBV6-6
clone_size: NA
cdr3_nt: TGTGCCAGCAGACTGGGAAGCGGACCCCCCGGGAATGAGCAGTTCTTC
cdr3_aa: CASRLGSGPPGNEQFF

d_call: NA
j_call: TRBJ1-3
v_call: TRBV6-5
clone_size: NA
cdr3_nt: TGTGCCAGCAGTCGGGACATATTCTCTGGAAACACCATATATTTT
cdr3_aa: CASSRDIFSGNTIYF

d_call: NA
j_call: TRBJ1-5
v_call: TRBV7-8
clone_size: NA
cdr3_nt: TGTGCCAGCAGCTTAGAGCAGGCTAGCAATCAGCCCCAGCATTTT
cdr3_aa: CASSLEQASNQPQHF

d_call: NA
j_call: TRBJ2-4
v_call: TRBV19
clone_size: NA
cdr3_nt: TGTGCCAGTCCCGTTCCGGACAGTCTAGCCAAAAACATTCAGTACTTC
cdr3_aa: CASPVPDSLAKNIQYF

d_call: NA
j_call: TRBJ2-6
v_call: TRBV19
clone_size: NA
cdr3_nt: TGTGCCAGTCTACAGGGTGGGCCTGGGGCCAACGTCCTGACTTTC
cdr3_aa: CASLQGGPGANVLTF

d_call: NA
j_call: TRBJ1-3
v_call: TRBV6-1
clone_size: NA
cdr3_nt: TGTGCCAGCAGTGACAGGACAGTGGCTGGAAACACCATATATTTT
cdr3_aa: CASSDRTVAGNTIYF

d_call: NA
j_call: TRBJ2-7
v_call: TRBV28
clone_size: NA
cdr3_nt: TGTGCCAGCAGTCCAGGGTTTCGCGAGCAGTACTTC
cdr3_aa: CASSPGFREQYF

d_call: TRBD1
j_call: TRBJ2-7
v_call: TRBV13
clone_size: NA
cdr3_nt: TGTGCCAGCAGCTCCGACAGGGGGCGTGAGCAGTACTTC
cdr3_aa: CASSSDRGREQYF

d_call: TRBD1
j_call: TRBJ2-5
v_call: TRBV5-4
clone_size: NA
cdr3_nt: TGTGCCAGCAGCTTGGCGGTGCGGTTAGGGGACAGCCAAGAGACCCAGTACTTC
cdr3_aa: CASSLAVRLGDSQETQYF

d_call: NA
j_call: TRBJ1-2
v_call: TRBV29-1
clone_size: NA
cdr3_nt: TGCAGCGTTGGGGAGAGACTAGACTATGGCTACACCTTC
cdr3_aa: CSVGERLDYGYTF

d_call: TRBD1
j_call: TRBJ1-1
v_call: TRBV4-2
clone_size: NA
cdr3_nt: TGTGCCAGCAGCCAGGAGCAAGGGGGACAGGGGAACACTGAAGCTTTCTTT
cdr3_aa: CASSQEQGGQGNTEAFF

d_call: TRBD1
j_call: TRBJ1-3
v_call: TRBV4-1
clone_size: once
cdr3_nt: TGCGCCAGCAGCCCGACCTTCGGACAGGGTTCAACACCAGTAGGCGGAAACACCATATATTTT
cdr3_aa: CASSPTFGQGSTPVGGNTIYF

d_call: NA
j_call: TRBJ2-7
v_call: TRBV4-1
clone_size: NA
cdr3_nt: TGCGCCAGCAGCCAAGGGGCAGGCCGGCCAACTTACTACGAGCAGTACTTC
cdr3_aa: CASSQGAGRPTYYEQYF

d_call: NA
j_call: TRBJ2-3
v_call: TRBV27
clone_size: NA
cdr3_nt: TGTGCCAGCAGTTTATCGCCAGGGCGGTTAGTAGATACGCAGTATTTT
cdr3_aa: CASSLSPGRLVDTQYF

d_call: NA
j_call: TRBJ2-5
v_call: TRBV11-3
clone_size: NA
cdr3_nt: TGTGCCAGCAGCTTAGGACGGGCAGGGAGGGAGACCCAGTACTTC
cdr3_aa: CASSLGRAGRETQYF

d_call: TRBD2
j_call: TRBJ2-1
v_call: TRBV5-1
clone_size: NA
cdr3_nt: TGCGCCAGCAGCTTGGCCGGGACTAGCGGGAATGAGCAGTTCTTC
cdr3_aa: CASSLAGTSGNEQFF

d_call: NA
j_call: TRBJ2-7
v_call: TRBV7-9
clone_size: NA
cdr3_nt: TGTGCCAGCAGCTTAGAATCCGGGACATACGCCTACGAGCAGTACTTC
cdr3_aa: CASSLESGTYAYEQYF

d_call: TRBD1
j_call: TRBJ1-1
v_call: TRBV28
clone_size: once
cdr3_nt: TGTGCCAGCAGTTTATGGGGGACAGGGGTCGGGAACACTGAAGCTTTCTTT
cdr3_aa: CASSLWGTGVGNTEAFF

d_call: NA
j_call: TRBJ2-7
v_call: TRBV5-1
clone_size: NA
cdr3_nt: TGCGCCAGCAGCTTGGCCTCGGGGGTGATAAGCTACGAGCAGTACTTC
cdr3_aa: CASSLASGVISYEQYF

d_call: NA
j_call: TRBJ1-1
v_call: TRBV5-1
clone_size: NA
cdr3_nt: TGCGCCAGCAGTTCAACCCCGACAGCAACGAACACTGAAGCTTTCTTT
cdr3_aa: CASSSTPTATNTEAFF